The sequence of this T cell receptor beta chain was determined in a study of T cells in Graves' hyperthyroidism and ophthalmopathy. About this clonotype: What it recognizes is unknown. A much larger clone lies one base from this, so it may be a read error.

Study outcomes and limitations: Blood samples included most of the expanded thyroid clonotypes exceeding 0.001.

RNA transcripts served as the template for amplifying TCR beta CDR3 regions. First-round RT-PCR targeting the TCR CDR3 was performed with the HTBI primer set. TCRdb recomputed calls from the multiplex PCR reads with MiXCR, one row per CDR3 protein. The table lists 500,000 to 650,000 distinct CDR3 sequences, 40% to 55% of them singletons. Diagnosis relied on clinical symptoms, serum thyroxine and TRAb, thyroid ultrasound and orbital computed tomography. The V gene's germline CDR1 is KGHDR and CDR2 SFDVKD. This CDR3 region has 14 residues. The sequence was collected from an adult woman with Graves' disease, either hyperthyroidism or ophthalmopathy (not recorded which). The sample was peripheral blood or thyroid tissue (not recorded which). This chain joins TRBV24-1 and TRBJ1-1; a possible D gene is TRBD1 (5 bases). CDR3 residues: CASSSLQAGPEAFF. The CDR3 nucleotides are TGTGCCAGCAGTTCCCTCCAAGCGGGGCCTGAAGCTTTCTTT.